The 21 T cell receptor beta chains presented below share a single source sample, sequenced in a study of T cells after yellow fever vaccination. TCRdb re-called the 5' RACE reads through MiXCR, storing one row per CDR3 protein. This table has 250,000 or so distinct CDR3 sequences, 6% to 8% appearing once. Sequences were derived from CD4+ T cells sorted from PBMCs, sampled on the day of the yellow fever booster vaccination. These receptors all stem from a man aged 30 to 39 who received the YFV17D yellow fever vaccine.

This clonotype was seen a few times. The chain couples TRBV7-9 to TRBJ2-7, with TRBD1 as a possible D gene (6 bases). Germline assignment: CDR1 SEHNR and CDR2 FQNEAQ (reference sequence). V lost 5 bases and J 3 bases, leaving 11 bases between the germline ends. This CDR3 has 13 residues. CDR3 nucleotides: TGTGCCAGCAGCACCGGACAGCGCTACGAGCAGTACTTC. Amino acids: CASSTGQRYEQYF.

This clonotype was counted many times. J is TRBJ2-5 and V is TRBV12-3 or TRBV12-4; TRBD2 aligns across 15 bases. This CDR3 comprises 15 residues. Trimming took 5 bases from V and 5 from J; bases not matched to a gene: 3. CDR3 region: CASSRGLAGGETQYF. In DNA form, the CDR3 reads TGTGCCAGCAGTCGAGGACTAGCGGGGGGGGAGACCCAGTACTTC.

This clonotype was detected ten times or more. CDR3 DNA: TGCAGCGTTGTGCGACTAGCGGGATACGAGCAGTACTTC. Translation gives CSVVRLAGYEQYF. The V gene is TRBV29-1, the J gene TRBJ2-7; 11 nucleotides align to TRBD2. This CDR3 region has 13 residues. Germline V gene sequence: CDR1 SQVTM, CDR2 ANQGSEA. Trimming took 4 bases from V and 4 from J; bases not matched to a gene: 3.

For this clonotype: This may come from a read error, since a much larger clone is one base off. The V and J genes are TRBV12-3 or TRBV12-4 and TRBJ2-5; D is perhaps TRBD1 (7 bases). This CDR3 is 14 amino acids long. The chain's CDR3 is CASSFGGQQGTQYF. DNA of the CDR3: TGTGCCAGCAGTTTCGGGGGACAGCAAGGGACCCAGTACTTC.

This clonotype was detected many times. At one of its ends the junction is not consistent with the germline gene, which may arise from a read error. The rearrangement links TRBV14 to TRBJ1-2, with D possibly being TRBD1 (6 bases). The CDR3 consists of 17 residues. Germline V lookup: CDR1 SGHDN, CDR2 FVKESK. CDR3 protein: CASSQDRGQGPHYRYTF. In nucleotides, the CDR3 is TGTGCCAGCAGCCAAGATCGGGGGCAGGGTCCCCACTATCGCTACACCTTC.

Ten or more counts support this clonotype. The chain combines TRBV6-5 with TRBJ2-7; no definite D call. The CDR3 is 13 residues long. V was trimmed by 3 bases and J by 1 base, leaving 7 bases between them. Germline V gene lookup returns CDR1 MNHEY and CDR2 SVGAGI. The CDR3 coding sequence is TGTGCCAGCAGTTATCGGCGATCCTACGAGCAGTACTTC. Residues: CASSYRRSYEQYF.

This clonotype showed up many times. The chain has TRBV6-2 or TRBV6-3 and TRBJ1-1; D is unclear. Germline-derived CDR1 and CDR2 are MNHEY and SVGEGT. The ends were cut back, 5 bases at V and 1 base at J, with 8 bases in the middle. The CDR3 contains 13 residues. Written as DNA, the CDR3 is TGTGCCAGCAGTAGGACGGCGAACACTGAAGCTTTCTTT. It encodes CASSRTANTEAFF.

This clonotype occurred many times. The V call is TRBV29-1, the J call TRBJ2-7, with D unresolved. Germline CDR1 reads SQVTM; CDR2 reads ANQGSEA. V was shortened by 2 bases and J by 2 bases, with 7 bases between the two germline ends. This CDR3 region has 12 residues. CDR3 DNA: TGCAGCGTTGAAACTATGACCTACGAGCAGTACTTC. Its translation is CSVETMTYEQYF.

The chain links TRBV19 to TRBJ2-7, with TRBD1 matching 7 bases. The length of the CDR3 is 14 residues. In germline, CDR1 is LNHDA, CDR2 SQIVND (reference sequence). V dropped 9 bases and J dropped 2; count of bases not matched to a gene: 10. This chain's CDR3 is CARVLWTGPYEQYF. The CDR3 DNA follows: TGTGCCAGAGTCCTCTGGACAGGACCCTACGAGCAGTACTTC.

The chain carries TRBV29-1 and TRBJ1-1; 9 positions match TRBD1. The CDR3 has 14 amino acids. The germline gives CDR1 SQVTM, CDR2 ANQGSEA. The J segment lost 5 bases and the V segment lost 8 bases, leaving 12 bases of the junction unmatched. CDR3 bases: TGCAGCTTGGACACAGGGGGCCTTGGAACTGAAGCTTTCTTT. This gives the protein CSLDTGGLGTEAFF.

This chain connects TRBV19 to TRBJ2-5, with a tentative D call TRBD1 (5 bases). The CDR3 is 16 residues long. CDR1 LNHDA and CDR2 SQIVND come from the germline V gene (reference sequence). Trimming pared 10 bases from V and 4 bases from J, leaving 25 bases between. The CDR3 here is CATKSPPYRGLETQYF. For the CDR3, the DNA is TGTGCCACCAAGTCTCCTCCCTATAGGGGCCTAGAGACCCAGTACTTC.

This chain joins TRBV19 and TRBJ1-2; 9 nucleotides line up with TRBD1. The V gene's germline CDR1 is LNHDA and CDR2 SQIVND (reference sequence). The V gene end was trimmed by 6 bases and the J gene end by 1 base; junction bases not matched to a gene: 9. CDR3 length equals 16 residues. CDR3 in amino acids: CASRTDRGMNNYGYTF. In DNA, the CDR3 is TGTGCCAGTAGAACGGACAGGGGAATGAATAACTATGGCTACACCTTC.

This chain joins TRBV5-1 and TRBJ2-1; D ambiguous. Germline V gene sequence: CDR1 SGHRS, CDR2 YFSETQ. The germline V and J ends were trimmed by 0 bases and 7 bases, with 8 bases remaining between them. This CDR3 has 13 amino acids. Here the CDR3 DNA reads TGCGCCAGCAGCTTGGGTTCAAGGAATGAGCAGTTCTTC. Its protein product is CASSLGSRNEQFF.

This chain uses TRBV29-1 with TRBJ2-3, with TRBD2 matching over 12 bases. This CDR3 is 19 amino acids long. The trim removed 0 bases at V and 0 bases at J, leaving 10 bases unmatched. The germline CDR1 and CDR2 sequences are SQVTM and ANQGSEA. CDR3 in DNA: TGCAGCGTTGAAGAACCCCCTAGCGGGAGGGCCGGCAGCACAGATACGCAGTATTTT. Its translation: CSVEEPPSGRAGSTDTQYF.

Ten or more counts support this clonotype. The V gene is TRBV19, the J gene TRBJ2-7; 8 positions match TRBD2. Trimming cost V 6 bases and J 3 bases; bases outside gene matches: 10. CDR1 is LNHDA, CDR2 SQIVND, per germline (reference sequence). This CDR3 contains 15 residues. CDR3 nucleotide sequence: TGTGCCAGTAGCGAAAAAGTAGCGGGAAGCTACGAGCAGTACTTC. This codes for CASSEKVAGSYEQYF.

This clonotype was observed a few times. V gene TRBV29-1 combines with J gene TRBJ2-1; D ambiguous. The CDR3 is made up of 11 amino acids. Germline V gene sequence: CDR1 SQVTM, CDR2 ANQGSEA. Trimming cost V 4 bases and J 2 bases, with 3 bases left between them. The CDR3: CSVAAYNEQFF. The CDR3 nucleotides read TGCAGCGTTGCAGCCTACAATGAGCAGTTCTTC.

The rearrangement uses TRBV12-5 and TRBJ2-2, with D tentatively TRBD1 (5 bases). The V and J ends lost 5 bases and 6 bases respectively, with 16 bases between them. CDR1 and CDR2 from the germline V gene are LGHNT and FRNRAP. The CDR3 totals 15 residues. The CDR3 sequence: CASGAPDIFSGELFF. DNA for the CDR3: TGTGCTAGTGGTGCCCCGGACATCTTTTCCGGGGAGCTGTTTTTT.

The table lists this clonotype with many counts. The V and J genes are TRBV5-1 and TRBJ1-2, with a possible D match to TRBD1 (6 bases). Germline V CDR1 and CDR2: SGHRS, YFSETQ. Trimming left V 0 bases short and J 4 bases short, with 13 bases between. The CDR3 spans 15 residues. The CDR3 DNA reads TGCGCCAGCAGCTTGGTAGGACAGCCAGTCTATGGCTACACCTTC. This encodes CASSLVGQPVYGYTF.

This clonotype was detected ten times or more. The rearrangement uses TRBV6-5 and TRBJ2-2, with no clear D. The V gene's germline CDR1 is MNHEY and CDR2 SVGAGI. The CDR3 contains 16 residues. V dropped 2 bases and J dropped 1 base, with 11 bases sitting between them. CDR3 bases: TGTGCCAGCAGTTACACGAGTACTGGGAACACCGGGGAGCTGTTTTTT. Amino acids: CASSYTSTGNTGELFF.

Comment on this clonotype: Being one base from a much bigger clone, this may be a read error. The rearrangement uses TRBV29-1 and TRBJ2-7, with no clear D. Germline values: CDR1 SQVTM, CDR2 ANQGSEA. Trimming removed 7 bases at V and 5 bases at J, with 12 bases between. The CDR3 is 11 amino acids. The CDR3 DNA reads as TGCAGCGGTGCTACCCATAACGAGCAGTACTTC. It specifies CSGATHNEQYF.

The chain links TRBV19 to TRBJ1-2; maybe TRBD1 (5 bases). V was cut by 3 bases and J by 6 bases, with 17 bases left in between. This CDR3 spans 15 amino acids. The germline CDR1 and CDR2 sequences are LNHDA and SQIVND (reference sequence). The CDR3 DNA is TGTGCCAGTAGTATCGGGGACGTCCCTGGAGATGGCTACACCTTC. Protein: CASSIGDVPGDGYTF.